These 24 T cell receptor beta chains originate from one sample sequenced in a study of cytomegalovirus exposure and HLA in healthy donors. A multiplex PCR was run with 60 Vbeta primers and 13 Jbeta primers. The repertoire was sequenced with immunoSEQ multiplex PCR; TCRdb's copy has only in-frame clones and lacks some. The sample has around 130,000 clones; around 80% are singletons. Source material: PBMCs. These TCRs come from a man aged 30 to 45 in good health and CMV-seronegative.

The chain carries TRBV7-2 and TRBJ2-5; D is unresolved. Germline CDR1 reads SGHTA; CDR2 reads FQGNSA. The CDR3 has 12 amino acids. Trimming took off 5 bases at V and 10 bases at J, with 14 bases between the two ends. CDR3 in DNA: TGTGCCAGCAGCAGAGACGGAGAGGTCCAGTACTTC. This gives the protein CASSRDGEVQYF.

A few counts support this clone. The V and J genes are TRBV19 and TRBJ1-2; D is ambiguous. The CDR3 contains 15 residues. CDR1 is LNHDA, CDR2 SQIVND, per germline (reference sequence). V was cut by 5 bases and J by 5 bases, with 18 bases left in between. The CDR3: CASSLRENIGYGYTF. The CDR3 DNA reads TGTGCCAGTAGTTTACGGGAGAACATCGGGTATGGCTACACCTTC.

The chain employs TRBV27 and TRBJ1-4; D gene uncertain. Trimming stripped 0 bases from V and 8 bases from J, with 4 bases between. CDR1 and CDR2 from the germline V gene are MNHEY and SMNVEV (reference sequence). CDR3 size: 12 residues. The chain's CDR3 is CASSLSGEKLFF. CDR3 sequence (DNA): TGTGCCAGCAGTTTATCTGGCGAAAAACTGTTTTTT.

V and J are TRBV7-8 and TRBJ2-7; 9 positions match TRBD1. CDR1 is SGHVS, CDR2 FQNEAQ, per germline. Trimming took 1 base from V and 5 from J; bases not matched to a gene: 3. The CDR3 totals 14 residues. The CDR3 DNA is TGTGCCAGCAGCTTAGAGGACAGGGGCAACGAGCAGTACTTC. As protein: CASSLEDRGNEQYF.

V gene TRBV7-9 combines with J gene TRBJ2-6; D is perhaps TRBD2 (6 bases). This CDR3 has 16 residues. CDR1 is SEHNR, CDR2 FQNEAQ, per germline (reference sequence). V gave up 5 bases and J gave up 1 base, with 12 bases separating them. The chain's CDR3 is CASSPPGGSGANVLTF. The DNA of the CDR3 is TGTGCCAGCAGCCCCCCTGGGGGGTCTGGGGCCAACGTCCTGACTTTC. The full variable domain, its missing parts supplied by reference TRBV7-9 and TRBJ2-6, is DTGVSQNPRHKITKRGQNVTFRCDPISEHNRLYWYRQTLGQGPEFLTYFQNEAQLEKSRLLSDRFSAERPKGSFSTLEIQRTEQGDSAMYLCASSPPGGSGANVLTFGAGSRLTVL.

In regard to this clone: Without the conserved terminal phenylalanine or tryptophan, this CDR3 likely stems from a read error. This chain uses TRBV2 with TRBJ1-5; tentative D call: TRBD1 (6 bases). CDR1 is SNHLY, CDR2 FYNNEI, per germline. This CDR3 is built from 17 residues. Trimming pared 4 bases from V and 0 bases from J, leaving 16 bases between. CDR3 residues: CASSALGGVGSNQPQHL. The DNA for the CDR3 is TGTGCCAGCAGTGCGCTAGGGGGTGTTGGTAGCAATCAGCCCCAGCATCTT.

This clone was counted a single time. J is TRBJ2-5 and V is TRBV11-2; 7 bases agree with TRBD2. V dropped 6 bases and J dropped 2; count of bases not matched to a gene: 6. The V gene's germline CDR1 is SGHAT and CDR2 FQNNGV. There are 14 residues in the CDR3. The CDR3: CASRARGGQETQYF. As DNA, the CDR3 is TGTGCCAGCAGGGCTAGGGGAGGGCAAGAGACCCAGTACTTC.

The chain carries TRBV6-5 and TRBJ1-2; tentative D call: TRBD1 (5 bases). CDR3 length: 13 residues. The germline V and J ends were trimmed by 0 bases and 7 bases, with 9 bases remaining between them. Germline assignment: CDR1 MNHEY and CDR2 SVGAGI. The CDR3: CASSYSGVGGYTF. As DNA, the CDR3 is TGTGCCAGCAGTTACTCAGGGGTGGGTGGCTACACCTTC.

The V and J genes are TRBV5-4 and TRBJ1-2; 7 nucleotides match TRBD1. The CDR3 extends over 13 amino acids. The V and J ends lost 3 bases and 8 bases, in that order; junction bases with no gene match: 7. Germline V gives CDR1 SGHNT, CDR2 YYREEE (reference sequence). The DNA for the CDR3 is TGTGCCAGCAGCTCTCGACAGGGTGAAGGCTACACCTTC. It codes for CASSSRQGEGYTF.

The rearrangement uses TRBV28 and TRBJ2-7; 9 bases are a match to TRBD2. Germline V gene lookup returns CDR1 MDHEN and CDR2 SYDVKM. The V segment lost 3 bases and the J segment 9 bases; nucleotides outside the gene matches: 9. The CDR3 length is 14 residues. The CDR3 DNA reads TGTGCCAGCAGTTTGCGGGGGGGCCGGTCGTGGCAGTACTTC. This sequence encodes CASSLRGGRSWQYF.

By sample fraction, this clone is medium-sized. The rearrangement links TRBV19 to TRBJ1-1; TRBD1 is a possible D gene (6 bases). The CDR3 contains 14 residues. Germline V gives CDR1 LNHDA, CDR2 SQIVND (reference sequence). Trimming pared 5 bases from V and 4 bases from J, leaving 14 bases between. The CDR3 coding sequence is TGTGCCAGTAGTTTTACAGGGACGAGCACTGAAGCTTTCTTT. It yields the protein CASSFTGTSTEAFF.

The chain carries TRBV6-6 and TRBJ2-1, with D perhaps TRBD2 (6 bases). This CDR3 is built from 13 residues. From germline, CDR1 is MNHNY and CDR2 SVGAGI (reference sequence). The V and J ends lost 9 bases and 4 bases respectively, with 13 bases between them. CDR3 bases: TGTGCCAGAGGGACTGGAAAATACAATGAGCAGTTCTTC. This gives the protein CARGTGKYNEQFF.

V gene TRBV5-1 combines with J gene TRBJ2-3; TRBD2 matches at 11 bases. Germline V gene lookup returns CDR1 SGHRS and CDR2 YFSETQ. The CDR3 has 17 amino acids. V trimming: 2 bases; J trimming: 0 bases; junction bases outside the gene matches: 5. CDR3 sequence (DNA): TGCGCCAGCAGCTTCCTAGCGGGGGGCGGCAGCACAGATACGCAGTATTTT. This codes for CASSFLAGGGSTDTQYF.

V is TRBV5-1 and J is TRBJ2-1, with D tentatively TRBD2 (6 bases). V was pared by 0 bases and J by 9 bases, with 13 bases between. The germline V gene encodes CDR1 SGHRS and CDR2 YFSETQ. This CDR3 contains 14 residues. This chain's CDR3 is CASSLAGDSIEQFF. CDR3 nucleotide sequence: TGCGCCAGCAGCTTGGCGGGGGATTCCATTGAGCAGTTCTTC.

This clone was seen a handful of times. The J gene is TRBJ1-1, the V gene TRBV5-4; 8 bases line up with TRBD1. With V trimmed by 5 bases and J by 8 bases, 5 bases remained unmatched. Germline CDR1 is SGHNT and CDR2 is YYREEE (reference sequence). This CDR3 comprises 12 residues. The CDR3 DNA reads as TGTGCCAGCAGATTTGGACAGGGAGAAGCTTTCTTT. Its translation: CASRFGQGEAFF.

This clone was seen repeatedly, ten times or more. V gene TRBV6-1 combines with J gene TRBJ2-7; TRBD2 agrees at 7 bases. With V trimmed by 4 bases and J by 7 bases, 10 bases remained unmatched. Germline-derived CDR1 and CDR2 are MNHNS and SASEGT. CDR3 length equals 14 residues. For the CDR3, the DNA is TGTGCCAGCAGTGGGCTAGCGGAAGCGGGAGAGCAGTACTTC. Protein product: CASSGLAEAGEQYF.

The chain recombines TRBV7-9 with TRBJ2-7, with a tentative D call TRBD2 (5 bases). V lost 9 bases and J 2 bases, leaving 17 bases between the germline ends. This CDR3 contains 14 residues. Germline V gene lookup returns CDR1 SEHNR and CDR2 FQNEAQ (reference sequence). CDR3 in DNA: TGTGCCAGTAACGGGGTTACGGGAACCTACGAGCAGTACTTC. As protein: CASNGVTGTYEQYF. Using reference TRBV7-9 and TRBJ2-7 for the parts outside the CDR3, the full variable domain is DTGVSQNPRHKITKRGQNVTFRCDPISEHNRLYWYRQTLGQGPEFLTYFQNEAQLEKSRLLSDRFSAERPKGSFSTLEIQRTEQGDSAMYLCASNGVTGTYEQYFGPGTRLTVT.

The chain employs TRBV28 and TRBJ2-1; TRBD2 matches at 13 bases. The V and J ends lost 3 bases and 4 bases, in that order; junction bases with no gene match: 6. This CDR3 comprises 17 residues. Germline V gives CDR1 MDHEN, CDR2 SYDVKM. CDR3 region: CASSFPLLAGGYNEQFF. CDR3 sequence (DNA): TGTGCCAGCAGTTTCCCTTTACTAGCGGGGGGGTACAATGAGCAGTTCTTC.

This chain connects TRBV5-1 to TRBJ1-1; TRBD1 agrees at 8 bases. Trimming at V came to 4 bases and at J to 4 bases, leaving 6 bases not matched to a gene. The CDR3 sequence is 14 residues long. Germline CDR1 is SGHRS and CDR2 is YFSETQ. Written as DNA, the CDR3 is TGCGCCAGCAGCCTGTTAACAGGGGGCACTGAAGCTTTCTTT. Protein product: CASSLLTGGTEAFF. Based on the CDR3 plus reference TRBV5-1 and TRBJ1-1, the full variable domain is KAGVTQTPRYLIKTRGQQVTLSCSPISGHRSVSWYQQTPGQGLQFLFEYFSETQRNKGNFPGRFSGRQFSNSRSEMNVSTLELGDSALYLCASSLLTGGTEAFFGQGTRLTVV.

The chain has TRBV6-1 and TRBJ2-7, with D unclear. The CDR3 totals 13 residues. CDR1 and CDR2 from the germline V gene are MNHNS and SASEGT. Trimming removed 0 bases at V and 4 bases at J, with 7 bases between. The CDR3 DNA follows: TGTGCCAGCAGTGAAGCACATCGTTACGAGCAGTACTTC. Translating it yields CASSEAHRYEQYF.

This clone was observed a few times. This rearrangement joins TRBV28 to TRBJ2-7, with 9 bases that match TRBD1. In germline, CDR1 is MDHEN, CDR2 SYDVKM. This CDR3 contains 15 residues. V lost 3 bases and J lost 7; bases outside the gene matches: 10. In DNA, the CDR3 is TGTGCCAGCAGTTTGGACAGGGGAGGGTCGGAAGAGCAGTACTTC. The encoded protein is CASSLDRGGSEEQYF.

The chain has TRBV7-2 and TRBJ2-1; possible D gene TRBD2, 5 bases. The length of the CDR3 is 19 residues. Germline V CDR1 and CDR2: SGHTA, FQGNSA. The germline V and J ends were trimmed by 2 bases and 6 bases, with 26 bases remaining between them. CDR3 region: CASSLRGSVAQLGSNEQFF. In DNA, the CDR3 is TGTGCCAGCAGCTTAAGAGGGTCTGTCGCACAACTTGGGAGCAATGAGCAGTTCTTC.

This clone came up once. The gene calls are TRBV19 and TRBJ2-5; tentative D call: TRBD2 (5 bases). This CDR3 spans 13 amino acids. V lost 2 bases to trimming and J lost 5 bases, with 9 bases between them. CDR1 is LNHDA, CDR2 SQIVND, per germline (reference sequence). This CDR3 reads CASSISEGETQYF. Written as DNA, the CDR3 is TGTGCCAGTAGTATATCAGAGGGTGAGACCCAGTACTTC.

The chain uses TRBV7-6 and TRBJ2-3, with 10 bases matching TRBD2. The ends lost 3 bases at V and 5 bases at J; junction bases unmatched: 2. The CDR3 runs 14 residues. Germline V gene lookup returns CDR1 SGHVS and CDR2 FNYEAQ. The DNA for the CDR3 is TGTGCCAGCAGCTTGGCTAGCGGGAGAGATACGCAGTATTTT. Its translation is CASSLASGRDTQYF.